This is a list of T cell receptor beta chains from one sample in a study of blood T cell repertoires in COVID-19. Here immunoSEQ multiplex PCR was the method, and the copy in TCRdb shows in-frame clones only, minus some. The table lists about 360,000 clones, more than 75% of them singletons. Sequenced material: PBMCs or T cells enriched from blood (not recorded which). The source is a man aged 30 to 39 who had recovered from COVID-19. Both conserved end residues are part of each CDR3. Fields, in order: CDR3 protein, CDR3 DNA, V gene, J gene, clone size, D gene. A D gene is named only where the DNA matches it firmly. Rows give clone size only sometimes, using once, few, many, or a class for an expanded clone.

cdr3_aa: CATSRGRGGSSYNEQFF
cdr3_nt: TGTGCCACCAGCAGAGGGAGGGGGGGGAGCTCCTACAATGAGCAGTTCTTC
v_call: TRBV15
j_call: TRBJ2-1
clone_size: NA
d_call: NA

cdr3_aa: CASRAGGQETQYF
cdr3_nt: TGTGCCAGCAGGGCAGGGGGTCAAGAGACCCAGTACTTC
v_call: TRBV5-4
j_call: TRBJ2-5
clone_size: few
d_call: TRBD1

cdr3_aa: CASSVVVTTHEQYF
cdr3_nt: TGTGCCAGCAGCGTAGTCGTGACTACCCACGAGCAGTACTTC
v_call: TRBV9
j_call: TRBJ2-7
clone_size: NA
d_call: NA

cdr3_aa: CASSLEAAMYEQYF
cdr3_nt: TGCGCCAGCAGCTTGGAAGCGGCCATGTACGAGCAGTACTTC
v_call: TRBV5-1
j_call: TRBJ2-7
clone_size: NA
d_call: NA

cdr3_aa: CASRITGVGNTIYF
cdr3_nt: TGTGCCAGCAGGATAACAGGGGTCGGAAACACCATATATTTT
v_call: TRBV7-2
j_call: TRBJ1-3
clone_size: NA
d_call: TRBD1

cdr3_aa: CASSAPPGAPYDTEAFF
cdr3_nt: TGTGCCAGCAGCGCGCCCCCAGGGGCCCCCTATGACACTGAAGCTTTCTTT
v_call: TRBV9
j_call: TRBJ1-1
clone_size: NA
d_call: NA

cdr3_aa: CASSQDRTVRVF
cdr3_nt: TGTGCCAGCAGCCAAGATCGTACAGTCAGGGTTTTT
v_call: TRBV3-1/TRBV3-2
j_call: TRBJ1-4
clone_size: NA
d_call: NA

cdr3_aa: CASSFQGTEAFF
cdr3_nt: TGTGCCAGCAGTTTTCAGGGCACCGAAGCTTTCTTT
v_call: TRBV2
j_call: TRBJ1-1
clone_size: once
d_call: NA

cdr3_aa: CASSLTGGWEKLFF
cdr3_nt: TGTGCCAGCAGCTTGACAGGGGGTTGGGAAAAACTGTTTTTT
v_call: TRBV5-6
j_call: TRBJ1-4
clone_size: NA
d_call: TRBD1

cdr3_aa: CAIRGRDRAGNTIYF
cdr3_nt: TGTGCCATCAGAGGCCGGGACAGGGCCGGAAACACCATATATTTT
v_call: TRBV10-3
j_call: TRBJ1-3
clone_size: NA
d_call: TRBD1

cdr3_aa: CASSVVGSQEAFF
cdr3_nt: TGTGCCAGCAGCGTAGTGGGCAGCCAGGAAGCTTTCTTT
v_call: TRBV9
j_call: TRBJ1-1
clone_size: NA
d_call: NA

cdr3_aa: CASSFSTSGWYQETQYF
cdr3_nt: TGTGCCAGCAGCTTCTCGACTAGCGGTTGGTACCAAGAGACCCAGTACTTC
v_call: TRBV5-5
j_call: TRBJ2-5
clone_size: NA
d_call: TRBD2

cdr3_aa: CASSLTTGGTGELFF
cdr3_nt: TGTGCCAGCAGCTTAACGACAGGGGGCACCGGGGAGCTGTTTTTT
v_call: TRBV11-2
j_call: TRBJ2-2
clone_size: NA
d_call: TRBD1

cdr3_aa: CASRPVWGDLTQYF
cdr3_nt: TGTGCCAGCAGACCGGTGTGGGGGGACCTTACGCAGTATTTT
v_call: TRBV13
j_call: TRBJ2-3
clone_size: NA
d_call: NA

cdr3_aa: CASSSGQGTGELFF
cdr3_nt: TGTGCCAGCAGCTCGGGACAGGGGACCGGGGAGCTGTTTTTT
v_call: TRBV28
j_call: TRBJ2-2
clone_size: NA
d_call: TRBD1

cdr3_aa: CASSQDHRGSTDTQYF
cdr3_nt: TGCGCCAGCAGCCAAGATCACCGGGGGAGCACAGATACGCAGTATTTT
v_call: TRBV4-1
j_call: TRBJ2-3
clone_size: NA
d_call: NA

cdr3_aa: CASLGTRLLQETQYF
cdr3_nt: TGTGCCAGCTTGGGGACTAGATTACTACAAGAGACCCAGTACTTC
v_call: TRBV7-2
j_call: TRBJ2-5
clone_size: NA
d_call: TRBD2

cdr3_aa: CASGWNTGELFF
cdr3_nt: TGTGCGTCCGGTTGGAACACCGGGGAGCTGTTTTTT
v_call: TRBV6-5
j_call: TRBJ2-2
clone_size: NA
d_call: NA

cdr3_aa: CAWASGAYRGTEAFF
cdr3_nt: TGTGCCTGGGCCTCAGGGGCGTATCGGGGCACTGAAGCTTTCTTT
v_call: TRBV30
j_call: TRBJ1-1
clone_size: NA
d_call: NA

cdr3_aa: CASSFRQERGEQYF
cdr3_nt: TGTGCCAGCAGTTTTAGACAGGAAAGAGGGGAGCAGTACTTC
v_call: TRBV6-2/TRBV6-3
j_call: TRBJ2-7
clone_size: NA
d_call: NA

cdr3_aa: CAWSVRGYSGAFF
cdr3_nt: TGTGCCTGGAGTGTCCGGGGGTACTCGGGAGCTTTCTTT
v_call: TRBV30
j_call: TRBJ1-1
clone_size: NA
d_call: NA

cdr3_aa: CASSLDSPNTEAFF
cdr3_nt: TGCGCCAGCAGCTTGGACAGCCCGAACACTGAAGCTTTCTTT
v_call: TRBV5-1
j_call: TRBJ1-1
clone_size: NA
d_call: NA

cdr3_aa: CASSLASGNTGELFF
cdr3_nt: TGTGCCAGCAGCTTAGCCTCCGGGAACACCGGGGAGCTGTTTTTT
v_call: TRBV11-2
j_call: TRBJ2-2
clone_size: NA
d_call: NA

cdr3_aa: CASSSTGPPWGMNTEAFF
cdr3_nt: TGTGCCAGCAGCTCGACAGGGCCTCCATGGGGAATGAACACTGAAGCTTTCTTT
v_call: TRBV3-1/TRBV3-2
j_call: TRBJ1-1
clone_size: NA
d_call: TRBD1

cdr3_aa: CASSLNWDRSYGYTF
cdr3_nt: TGTGCCAGCAGCTTGAATTGGGACAGGAGCTATGGCTACACCTTC
v_call: TRBV5-6
j_call: TRBJ1-2
clone_size: NA
d_call: TRBD1

cdr3_aa: CAGNRDSFSPLHF
cdr3_nt: TGTGCCGGAAACCGGGACAGTTTTTCACCCCTCCACTTT
v_call: TRBV30
j_call: TRBJ1-6
clone_size: NA
d_call: TRBD1

cdr3_aa: CASSSPRDRNYGYTF
cdr3_nt: TGTGCCAGCAGCTCACCCCGGGACAGGAATTATGGCTACACCTTC
v_call: TRBV7-9
j_call: TRBJ1-2
clone_size: NA
d_call: TRBD1

cdr3_aa: CASSEDSFAGANVLTF
cdr3_nt: TGTGCCAGCAGCGAGGACAGTTTCGCTGGGGCCAACGTCCTGACTTTC
v_call: TRBV11-2
j_call: TRBJ2-6
clone_size: NA
d_call: NA

cdr3_aa: CASSTTSGGQETQYF
cdr3_nt: TGTGCCAGCAGTACCACTAGCGGGGGCCAAGAGACCCAGTACTTC
v_call: TRBV27
j_call: TRBJ2-5
clone_size: NA
d_call: TRBD2

cdr3_aa: CASSQPGGSEKLFF
cdr3_nt: TGTGCCAGCAGCCAACCAGGGGGGAGCGAAAAACTGTTTTTT
v_call: TRBV3-1/TRBV3-2
j_call: TRBJ1-4
clone_size: NA
d_call: TRBD1

cdr3_aa: CASSPLPDRGGNTIYF
cdr3_nt: TGTGCCAGCAGCCCACTCCCGGACAGGGGTGGAAACACCATATATTTT
v_call: TRBV11-2
j_call: TRBJ1-3
clone_size: NA
d_call: TRBD1

cdr3_aa: CASSHGGTYEQYF
cdr3_nt: TGCGCCAGCAGCCATGGGGGGACCTACGAGCAGTACTTC
v_call: TRBV4-1
j_call: TRBJ2-7
clone_size: NA
d_call: NA

cdr3_aa: CASRLALQGDGEKLFF
cdr3_nt: TGTGCAAGTCGCTTAGCGCTACAGGGAGACGGAGAAAAACTGTTTTTT
v_call: TRBV12-2
j_call: TRBJ1-4
clone_size: NA
d_call: NA

cdr3_aa: CASISGTGASTDTQYF
cdr3_nt: TGTGCCAGCATCTCCGGGACAGGGGCTAGCACAGATACGCAGTATTTT
v_call: TRBV27
j_call: TRBJ2-3
clone_size: NA
d_call: TRBD1

cdr3_aa: CASSLRDGGYTF
cdr3_nt: TGTGCCAGCAGCTTACGGGATGGTGGCTACACCTTC
v_call: TRBV7-6
j_call: TRBJ1-2
clone_size: NA
d_call: NA

cdr3_aa: CASSFGVGHGIYEQYF
cdr3_nt: TGTGCCAGCAGCTTTGGGGTGGGACACGGCATCTACGAGCAGTACTTC
v_call: TRBV5-6
j_call: TRBJ2-7
clone_size: NA
d_call: NA

cdr3_aa: CASSHRTSGGGLDNIQYF
cdr3_nt: TGTGCCAGCAGCCACCGGACTAGCGGGGGGGGGTTGGATAACATTCAGTACTTC
v_call: TRBV7-2
j_call: TRBJ2-4
clone_size: NA
d_call: TRBD2

cdr3_aa: CASSIRPGRLLYSNQPQHF
cdr3_nt: TGTGCCAGTAGTATACGCCCAGGTCGGCTTTTATATAGCAATCAGCCCCAGCATTTT
v_call: TRBV19
j_call: TRBJ1-5
clone_size: once
d_call: NA

cdr3_aa: CASSPGAVRYGYTF
cdr3_nt: TGTGCCAGCAGCCCAGGGGCGGTAAGGTATGGCTACACCTTC
v_call: TRBV7-2
j_call: TRBJ1-2
clone_size: NA
d_call: NA

cdr3_aa: CASSLLAGRVAQYF
cdr3_nt: TGTGCCAGCAGCCTACTAGCGGGTAGGGTCGCGCAGTATTTT
v_call: TRBV7-2
j_call: TRBJ2-3
clone_size: NA
d_call: TRBD2

cdr3_aa: CASSFQGVKSNQPQHF
cdr3_nt: TGTGCCAGCAGCTTTCAAGGGGTTAAGAGCAATCAGCCCCAGCATTTT
v_call: TRBV7-2
j_call: TRBJ1-5
clone_size: NA
d_call: NA

cdr3_aa: CASSGQGSPLHF
cdr3_nt: TGTGCCAGCAGCGGACAGGGTTCACCCCTCCACTTT
v_call: TRBV9
j_call: TRBJ1-6
clone_size: NA
d_call: TRBD1

cdr3_aa: CASSPIPLGVFFEKLFF
cdr3_nt: TGTGCCAGTAGTCCAATCCCCCTAGGGGTATTTTTTGAAAAACTGTTTTTT
v_call: TRBV19
j_call: TRBJ1-4
clone_size: NA
d_call: NA

cdr3_aa: CASSAGSTDTQYF
cdr3_nt: TGTGCCAGCAGTGCAGGGAGCACAGATACGCAGTATTTT
v_call: TRBV12-3/TRBV12-4
j_call: TRBJ2-3
clone_size: few
d_call: NA

cdr3_aa: CATSEPGQGGTEAFF
cdr3_nt: TGTGCCACCAGTGAACCTGGACAGGGGGGCACTGAAGCTTTCTTT
v_call: TRBV24-1
j_call: TRBJ1-1
clone_size: NA
d_call: TRBD1

cdr3_aa: CASSPGVLSTYEQYF
cdr3_nt: TGTGCCAGCAGTCCAGGGGTGCTTTCCACCTACGAGCAGTACTTC
v_call: TRBV6-5
j_call: TRBJ2-7
clone_size: NA
d_call: NA

cdr3_aa: CSVLRDREGYGYTF
cdr3_nt: TGCAGCGTACTCCGGGACAGGGAAGGCTATGGCTACACCTTC
v_call: TRBV29-1
j_call: TRBJ1-2
clone_size: once
d_call: TRBD1

cdr3_aa: CASSVSGTGLNEKLFF
cdr3_nt: TGTGCCAGCAGCGTGTCCGGGACAGGGTTAAATGAAAAACTGTTTTTT
v_call: TRBV7-9
j_call: TRBJ1-4
clone_size: NA
d_call: TRBD1

cdr3_aa: CASRNSGEAFF
cdr3_nt: TGTGCCAGCCGGAACAGCGGTGAAGCTTTCTTT
v_call: TRBV6-5
j_call: TRBJ1-1
clone_size: once
d_call: NA

cdr3_aa: CASSPRITGSHSPLHF
cdr3_nt: TGTGCCAGCAGCCCCAGGATAACAGGGTCGCATTCACCCCTCCACTTT
v_call: TRBV11-2
j_call: TRBJ1-6
clone_size: NA
d_call: NA

cdr3_aa: CASSANLASYGYTF
cdr3_nt: TGTGCCAGTAGTGCCAATTTGGCAAGCTATGGCTACACCTTC
v_call: TRBV19
j_call: TRBJ1-2
clone_size: NA
d_call: NA

cdr3_aa: CASSHLTSGGAGELFF
cdr3_nt: TGTGCCAGCAGCCACCTAACTAGCGGGGGGGCCGGGGAGCTGTTTTTT
v_call: TRBV3-1/TRBV3-2
j_call: TRBJ2-2
clone_size: few
d_call: TRBD2

cdr3_aa: CASSPLGGPSEAFF
cdr3_nt: TGTGCCAGCTCACCACTAGGAGGGCCCAGTGAAGCTTTCTTT
v_call: TRBV18
j_call: TRBJ1-1
clone_size: NA
d_call: NA